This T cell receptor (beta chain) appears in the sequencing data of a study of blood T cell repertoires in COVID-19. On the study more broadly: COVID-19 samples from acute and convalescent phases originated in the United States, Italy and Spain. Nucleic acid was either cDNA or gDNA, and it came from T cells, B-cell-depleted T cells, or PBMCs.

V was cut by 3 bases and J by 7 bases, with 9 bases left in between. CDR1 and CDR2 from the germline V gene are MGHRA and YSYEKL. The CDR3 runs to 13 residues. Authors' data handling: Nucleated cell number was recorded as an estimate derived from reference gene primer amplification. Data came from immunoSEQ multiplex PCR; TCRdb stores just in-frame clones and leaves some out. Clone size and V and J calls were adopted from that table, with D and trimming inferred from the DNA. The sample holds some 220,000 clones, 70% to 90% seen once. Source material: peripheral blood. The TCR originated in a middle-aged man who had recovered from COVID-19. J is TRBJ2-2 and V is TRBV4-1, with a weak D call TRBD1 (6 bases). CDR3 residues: CASSHRGHGELFF. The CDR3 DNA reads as TGCGCCAGCAGCCACAGGGGTCACGGGGAGCTGTTTTTT.